This T cell receptor beta chain was captured by sequencing in a study of metastatic and nonmetastatic thyroid tumors. The study's findings and limits: Malignant tumors reportedly showed significantly higher TCR beta diversity than benign nodules in both blood and tumor.

To note about this clone: Its matching antigen is unknown.

All patients were untreated before thyroid surgery. TCRdb re-called the PCR reads with MiXCR. The profile shows 20,000 to 25,000 clones, over 25% of them singletons. CDR1 and CDR2 from the germline V gene are SGHVS and FQNEAQ. V gave up 1 base and J gave up 11 bases, with 20 bases separating them. CDR3 length: 16 residues. Sample: tumor tissue. This TCR derives from a female donor with papillary thyroid cancer or a benign thyroid nodule (not recorded which). Some clones in this sample may be carry-over from other donors' samples. This chain links TRBV7-8 with TRBJ2-2; TRBD2 might be the D (5 bases). The CDR3 spells CASSLVRIANTVELFF. CDR3 nucleotides: TGTGCCAGCAGCTTAGTACGGATAGCGAACACCGTTGAGCTGTTTTTT.